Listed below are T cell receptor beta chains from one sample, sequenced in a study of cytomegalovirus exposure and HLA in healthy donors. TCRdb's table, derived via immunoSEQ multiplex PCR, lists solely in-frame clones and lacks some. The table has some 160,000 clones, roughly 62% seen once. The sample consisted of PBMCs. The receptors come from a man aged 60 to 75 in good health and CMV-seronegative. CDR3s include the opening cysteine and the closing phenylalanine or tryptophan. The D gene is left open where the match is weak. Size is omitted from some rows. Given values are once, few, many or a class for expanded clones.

CASTKADEQFF	TGTGCCAGCACAAAGGCGGATGAGCAGTTCTTC	TRBV5-4	.	TRBJ2-1	.
CASSSGVGNTIYF	TGTGCCAGCAGCTCAGGGGTAGGAAACACCATATATTTT	TRBV11-2	.	TRBJ1-3	.
CASSRDRGSMNTEAFF	TGTGCCAGCAGCCGGGACAGGGGATCGATGAACACTGAAGCTTTCTTT	TRBV5-4	.	TRBJ1-1	TRBD1
CASIGGLKTQYF	TGTGCCAGCATAGGGGGTTTAAAGACCCAGTACTTC	TRBV6-5	.	TRBJ2-5	.
CASSSTWTSGRAAFYNEQFF	TGCGCCAGCAGCAGCACATGGACTAGCGGGAGGGCCGCATTTTACAATGAGCAGTTCTTC	TRBV5-1	.	TRBJ2-1	TRBD2
CASSRIGAEFRHNEQFF	TGTGCCAGCAGCCGCATTGGGGCAGAATTCCGTCACAATGAGCAGTTCTTC	TRBV14	.	TRBJ2-1	.
CASSDGQGSSYEQYF	TGCGCCAGCAGTGATGGTCAGGGGAGCTCCTACGAGCAGTACTTC	TRBV10-1	.	TRBJ2-7	.
CASSPQGHTYEQYF	TGTGCCAGCAGTCCCCAGGGGCACACCTACGAGCAGTACTTC	TRBV27	.	TRBJ2-7	.
CASSILTTYEQYF	TGTGCCAGCAGCATTCTAACCACCTACGAGCAGTACTTC	TRBV27	few	TRBJ2-7	.
CASSLDGTPGELFF	TGCGCCAGCAGCTTGGACGGGACACCCGGGGAGCTGTTTTTT	TRBV5-1	.	TRBJ2-2	.
CAISGQGSNEQFF	TGTGCCATCAGTGGACAGGGAAGCAATGAGCAGTTCTTC	TRBV10-3	.	TRBJ2-1	TRBD1
CASSLSGRSGANVLTF	TGTGCCAGCAGCTTAAGCGGGCGGTCTGGGGCCAACGTCCTGACTTTC	TRBV7-2	few	TRBJ2-6	.
CASSLDSASGNTIYF	TGTGCCAGCAGCTTAGATAGCGCCTCTGGAAACACCATATATTTT	TRBV11-3	.	TRBJ1-3	.
CASRSFGGYTF	TGTGCCAGTAGGAGTTTCGGTGGCTACACCTTC	TRBV19	.	TRBJ1-2	.
CASSIIGDRNPYEQYF	TGTGCCAGTAGTATAATAGGAGACAGGAATCCCTACGAGCAGTACTTC	TRBV19	.	TRBJ2-7	.
CASSLARERGTDTQYF	TGTGCCAGCAGCTTAGCGCGGGAGAGGGGGACAGATACGCAGTATTTT	TRBV7-8	.	TRBJ2-3	.
CASSYSGPGELFF	TGCGCCAGCAGCTACTCCGGTCCCGGGGAGCTGTTTTTT	TRBV5-1	once	TRBJ2-2	.
CASSQEYNQPQHF	TGTGCCAGCAGCCAAGAATACAACCAGCCCCAGCATTTT	TRBV14	.	TRBJ1-5	.
CASSQDPTGSNTGELFF	TGTGCCAGCAGCCAAGACCCCACAGGGTCAAACACCGGGGAGCTGTTTTTT	TRBV4-2	.	TRBJ2-2	.
CASRGAGPSTEAFF	TGCGCCAGCAGGGGGGCAGGTCCTTCCACTGAAGCTTTCTTT	TRBV10-2	.	TRBJ1-1	.
CASRATSGVYNEQFF	TGTGCCAGCAGAGCTACTAGCGGGGTGTACAATGAGCAGTTCTTC	TRBV7-2	few	TRBJ2-1	TRBD2
CASRRTSGTDTQYF	TGTGCCAGCAGGAGGACTAGCGGCACAGATACGCAGTATTTT	TRBV2	once	TRBJ2-3	TRBD2